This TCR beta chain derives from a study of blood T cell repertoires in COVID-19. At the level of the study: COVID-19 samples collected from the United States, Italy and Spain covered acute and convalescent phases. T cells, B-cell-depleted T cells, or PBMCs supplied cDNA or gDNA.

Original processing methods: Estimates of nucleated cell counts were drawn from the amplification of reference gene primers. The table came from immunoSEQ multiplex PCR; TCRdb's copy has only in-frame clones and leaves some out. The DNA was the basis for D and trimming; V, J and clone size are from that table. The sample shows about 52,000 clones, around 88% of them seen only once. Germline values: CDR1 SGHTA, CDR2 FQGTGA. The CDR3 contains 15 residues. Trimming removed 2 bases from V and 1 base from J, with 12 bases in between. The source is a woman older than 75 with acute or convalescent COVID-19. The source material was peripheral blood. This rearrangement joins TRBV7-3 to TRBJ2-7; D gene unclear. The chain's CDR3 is CASSLGHAGSYEQYF. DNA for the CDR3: TGTGCCAGCAGCTTAGGGCATGCAGGATCCTACGAGCAGTACTTC.